This record covers a single T cell receptor beta chain. As yet, its antigen is unknown. The sample is drawn from a study of T cells expressing NK-cell markers. Production of TCR beta cDNA relied on 5'RACE template switching with UMIs. One entry per CDR3 protein, without DNA, is what TCRdb gives after re-calling the 5' RACE reads. The sample table includes some 140,000 distinct CDR3 sequences. From germline, CDR1 is LGHNA and CDR2 YNFKEQ. The CDR3 has 20 residues. General study results and limits: Clarity on HCMV specificity was lacking for the expanded NKG2C+ T cell clones. For a handful of donors, these clonotypes were likewise the leading ones in the CD3+CD56-NKG2C+ fraction.

V usage is TRBV4-2 and J usage is TRBJ2-1; there is no DNA to check the TCRdb D call of TRBD1. This clonotype was sampled from a woman aged 50 to 60 in good health. Sequencing was done on a sample of blood T cells: a sorted CD56 or NKG2C T cell subset, CD4+ or CD8+ T cells, or bulk PBMC T cells (not recorded which). The CDR3 sequence is CASSQDRARDREYSYNEQFF.